A selection of T cell receptor beta chains follows, all from one sample in a study of cytomegalovirus exposure and HLA in healthy donors. Profiled with immunoSEQ multiplex PCR; TCRdb holds only in-frame clones, not every one. Of some 140,000 clones listed, less than 85% are singletons. Sequencing was done on a sample of PBMCs. Receptors originate from a woman between 45 and 65 years old in good health and CMV-seropositive. Both conserved end residues are part of each CDR3. The D gene is left open where the match is weak. Only some rows state a clone size, as once, few, many or a class for expanded clones.

V	J	D	size	CDR3	DNA
TRBV7-7	TRBJ2-3	TRBD2	.	CASSLGTSRGTDTQYF	TGTGCTAGCAGCTTAGGGACTAGCCGTGGCACAGATACGCAGTATTTT
TRBV30	TRBJ1-1	.	.	CAWRDVRNTEAFF	TGTGCCTGGAGAGATGTGAGGAACACTGAAGCTTTCTTT
TRBV7-2	TRBJ1-3	.	.	CASSLGGFGNTIYF	TGTGCCAGCAGCTTAGGCGGATTTGGAAACACCATATATTTT
TRBV5-5	TRBJ1-1	.	.	CASSATGSNTEAFF	TGTGCCAGCAGCGCGACAGGATCGAACACTGAAGCTTTCTTT
TRBV6-1	TRBJ1-5	.	once	CASTQGPRQPQHF	TGTGCCAGCACACAGGGCCCTCGTCAGCCCCAGCATTTT
TRBV25-1	TRBJ1-2	.	once	CASSNSYGYTF	TGTGCCAGCAGTAACAGCTATGGCTACACCTTC
TRBV15	TRBJ2-3	.	.	CATSRDPGSYTDTQYF	TGTGCCACCAGCAGAGATCCGGGGTCCTACACAGATACGCAGTATTTT
TRBV19	TRBJ2-5	TRBD2	.	CASSTSGTSGGAGETQYF	TGTGCCAGTAGTACATCCGGGACTAGCGGGGGGGCCGGAGAGACCCAGTACTTC
TRBV5-1	TRBJ2-1	.	once	CASSSGSGTGYNEQFF	TGCGCCAGCAGTAGTGGTTCCGGGACTGGCTACAATGAGCAGTTCTTC
TRBV9	TRBJ1-1	.	once	CASSVDSKNTEAFF	TGTGCCAGCAGCGTAGATAGCAAGAACACTGAAGCTTTCTTT
TRBV20-1	TRBJ1-5	.	.	CSADYQPQHF	TGCAGTGCTGACTATCAGCCCCAGCATTTT
TRBV5-1	TRBJ1-6	.	.	CASSLGTVAGSPLHF	TGCGCCAGCAGCTTGGGGACAGTGGCGGGTTCACCCCTCCACTTT
TRBV28	TRBJ1-1	.	once	CASSPPWGGTEAFF	TGTGCCAGCAGTCCCCCTTGGGGGGGCACTGAAGCTTTCTTT
TRBV2	TRBJ1-6	.	.	CASSGSDPSNSPLHF	TGTGCCAGCAGTGGATCAGATCCCTCTAATTCACCCCTCCACTTT
TRBV2	TRBJ1-5	TRBD1	.	CASSDGQGLWQPQHF	TGTGCCAGCAGTGACGGACAGGGTCTTTGGCAGCCCCAGCATTTT
TRBV7-9	TRBJ1-1	.	medium-sized	CASSYTLATEAFF	TGTGCCAGCAGCTACACATTAGCCACTGAAGCTTTCTTT
TRBV2	TRBJ1-1	TRBD1	.	CASRYLTTGGAFF	TGTGCCAGCAGGTACCTTACAACAGGGGGAGCTTTCTTT
TRBV7-2	TRBJ1-2	TRBD1	.	CASSFRGLGYTF	TGTGCCAGCAGCTTCAGGGGGCTTGGCTACACCTTC
TRBV6-6	TRBJ2-7	TRBD1	.	CASGTDYEQYF	TGTGCCAGCGGGACAGATTACGAGCAGTACTTC
TRBV6-1	TRBJ2-7	TRBD1	few	CASNRGQAYEQYF	TGTGCCAGCAACCGGGGACAGGCCTACGAGCAGTACTTC
TRBV11-2	TRBJ2-7	TRBD1	.	CASSLLRDSFYEQYF	TGTGCCAGCAGCCTTCTTAGGGACAGCTTCTACGAGCAGTACTTC
TRBV15	TRBJ2-7	.	.	CATSRAGNDYEQYF	TGTGCCACCAGCAGAGCGGGGAACGACTACGAGCAGTACTTC
TRBV7-2	TRBJ1-5	.	.	CASSLLTGQPQHF	TGTGCCAGCAGCTTACTCACAGGTCAGCCCCAGCATTTT
TRBV30	TRBJ2-7	.	.	CAWTWGDGYEQYF	TGTGCCTGGACTTGGGGGGACGGCTACGAGCAGTACTTC
TRBV11-3	TRBJ1-1	.	.	CASSLEADTEAFF	TGTGCCAGCAGCTTAGAAGCTGACACTGAAGCTTTCTTT
TRBV28	TRBJ1-5	.	.	CASRWVRDQPQHF	TGTGCCAGCAGGTGGGTCAGGGATCAGCCCCAGCATTTT